This T cell receptor (beta chain) is drawn from a study of lymphopenia after photon versus proton radiotherapy. Findings and limits, study-wide: After the lymphocyte nadir, photon-treated repertoires showed oligoclonal expansion, especially of CD8+ Temra cells. Proton therapy kept repertoires fairly stable, unlike photons, which gained effector/memory cells. Post-nadir TCR diversity decline inversely tracked overall survival among those who died. Only patients who died were analyzed for survival; proton advantage is unproven.

Concerning this clone: Its target is not known.

The repertoire was sequenced with immunoSEQ multiplex PCR; TCRdb's copy has only in-frame clones and lacks some. Found here are 20,000 to 25,000 clones, 85% of them singletons; the top ten hold under 20%. The V and J ends lost 0 bases and 0 bases respectively, with 9 bases between them. The length of the CDR3 is 17 residues. The germline V gene has CDR1 LGHNA and CDR2 YNFKEQ. The rearrangement uses TRBV4-2 and TRBJ1-6; tentative D call: TRBD1 (5 bases). The specimen comprised peripheral blood, sampled from a patient treated with photon-based radiotherapy. This clonotype was obtained from a man aged 55 to 70 with pancreatic cancer. The CDR3 nucleotides read TGTGCCAGCAGCCAAGATTTGGGGGGCTCCTATAATTCACCCCTCCACTTT. As protein: CASSQDLGGSYNSPLHF.